This T cell receptor (beta chain) appears in the sequencing data of a study of TIL therapy for anti-PD-1-resistant metastatic lung cancer. Germline lookup yields CDR1 LNHDA and CDR2 SQIVND (reference sequence). The CDR3 is 16 residues long. V was trimmed by 5 bases and J by 0 bases, leaving 16 bases between them. The immunoSEQ assay was v3. Clones were sequenced by immunoSEQ multiplex PCR, and TCRdb holds only the in-frame ones, with some missing. Of 18,000 or so clones listed, about four fifths are singletons. Time point meaning: pre-treatment sample, taken before nivolumab and TIL therapy. This clone appeared a few times.

The material sequenced was blood, taken at baseline. The sequence was obtained from a person aged 25 to 79 with non-small cell lung cancer. The chain employs TRBV19 and TRBJ1-2; D call uncertain. The CDR3 DNA reads TGTGCCAGTAGTGCGGAGCGTCGGCAGCCTAACTATGGCTACACCTTC. This gives the protein CASSAERRQPNYGYTF. Full variable domain (rest looked up from reference TRBV19 and TRBJ1-2): DGGITQSPKYLFRKEGQNVTLSCEQNLNHDAMYWYRQDPGQGLRLIYYSQIVNDFQKGDIAEGYSVSREKKESFPLTVTSAQKNPTAFYLCASSAERRQPNYGYTFGSGTRLTVV.